The following is a TCR beta chain sequence with its context. Many counts were recorded for this clonotype. No antigen is known for it. No base-level quality is on record; no much larger clone is a single base apart. The sample comes from a study of early T cells in non-severe SARS-CoV-2 infection (dated by TCRdb to the early 2020s). Study-level background: Bulk RNA from unsorted whole blood was used for TCR sequencing, so alpha and beta chains could not be paired. General conclusions and limits of the study: VDJdb matching was skewed toward anti-spike CD8 responses and likely underestimated virus-specific expansions, missing private and CD4 specificities.

Set within a cohort of healthcare workers in London, UK, this nested case-control study involved weekly PCR testing of nasopharyngeal swabs along with blood sampling. Healthcare workers were recruited between 23 and 31 March 2020, during the week of the UK lockdown, and were followed weekly for up to about 15 weeks. The method was 5' RACE. The sequencing machine was a NextSeq 500. Unique molecular identifiers were attached to individual cDNA molecules in the TCR library protocol so that sequencing error and PCR bias could be corrected. Both TCR alpha and beta chains were sequenced, and tight co-correlation was observed between alpha and beta sequence abundances in each sample. On the study's bioinformatics: V gene, J gene and CDR3 annotation of TCR sequences was performed with Decombinator V4. Expanded TCRs were defined as changing significantly between any two time points under a Poisson model with p below 0.0001. Abundances of TCRs were expressed as counts per million after normalisation to the total number of TCRs sequenced in each sample. TRAV1-2 paired with TRAJ12, TRAJ20 or TRAJ33 defined MAIT TCRs, while TRAV10 paired with TRAJ18 defined iNKT TCRs. A search of VDJdb, accessed on 1 November 2021, was run for TCRs annotated to CMV, EBV and SARS-CoV-2, with TCRs annotated for multiple antigens excluded. TCRdb's own reprocessing of the public reads used fastp at Q25 and MiXCR and kept productive beta chains. When rows share a CDR3 protein, they turn into one entry using the most common DNA and genes. The V and J calls were not made by the authors but by TCRdb's processing. The sample profile shows tens of thousands of distinct CDR3 sequences; around 15% of them were found once. The ten largest clones take up approximately 4% of the sample.

The junction shows trimming of 4 bases on V and 2 bases on J, plus 11 bases between the germline ends. Measured from the cysteine to the phenylalanine, the CDR3 is 14 residues long. Just the 42-base CDR3 DNA is kept, in frame starting at base 1. The germline V gene encodes CDR1 LGHNA and CDR2 YNFKEQ. The sample was whole blood, taken at baseline. The clonotype was recovered from an adult who was a healthcare worker with PCR-confirmed SARS-CoV-2 infection or an uninfected control (not recorded which). The sequence joins TRBV4-2 to TRBJ2-5; no D gene is confidently identified. The CDR3 corresponds to CASSRQANQETQYF. DNA sequence: TGTGCCAGCAGCCGCCAGGCGAATCAAGAGACCCAGTACTTC.